This T cell receptor beta chain is drawn from a study of cytomegalovirus exposure and HLA in healthy donors. PCR amplification relied on 60 Vbeta primers (plus 13 Jbeta primers). Using immunoSEQ multiplex PCR, the repertoire was profiled, and TCRdb retains in-frame clones only, with some absent. The profile covers around 140,000 clones, with more than 75% appearing a single time and about 1% taken by the ten largest. Sequencing input: PBMCs. The origin of this receptor is a male donor in good health and CMV-seronegative.

The CDR3 nucleotides are TGTGCCAGCAGCTCGGGGACTCGCACAGATACGCAGTATTTT. Its translation is CASSSGTRTDTQYF. This rearrangement joins TRBV5-4 to TRBJ2-3; D might be TRBD2 (6 bases). Germline loops: CDR1 SGHNT, CDR2 YYREEE (reference sequence). This CDR3 region has 14 residues. V lost 3 bases to trimming and J lost 1 base, with 9 bases between them. Together with reference TRBV5-4 and TRBJ2-3, the CDR3 gives the full variable domain: ETGVTQSPTHLIKTRGQQVTLRCSSQSGHNTVSWYQQALGQGPQFIFQYYREEENGRGNFPPRFSGLQFPNYSSELNVNALELDDSALYLCASSSGTRTDTQYFGPGTRLTVL.